These 20 T cell receptor beta chains were sequenced from one sample in a study of T cell responses to AZD1222 COVID-19 vaccine listed by TCRdb under 2021. The receptor library was made with the immunoSEQ multiplex PCR assay. The table comes from immuneACCESS by way of TCRdb, which keeps in-frame sequences with V and J called. Part of the clones is missing from these tables; in studies checked, under half for an unresolved V gene and the rest for unknown reasons. The sample contains about 120,000 clones, about 85% of them found a single time. The ten largest make up roughly 2.3% of the sample. The label giving this sample's time point can be read as: baseline before first vaccination. This specimen consisted of peripheral blood, obtained on day 0 of AZD1222 vaccination. These receptors were taken from an adult in good health.

This clone was detected only once. The junction departs from germline at one end; a sequencing error may be responsible. This chain uses TRBV19 with TRBJ1-6; D is unresolved. In germline, CDR1 is LNHDA, CDR2 SQIVND (reference sequence). CDR3 length: 8 amino acids. The CDR3 loop is CASSPDGF. The DNA for the CDR3 is TGTGCCAGTAGTCCTGACGGCTTT.

The V gene is TRBV5-1, the J gene TRBJ2-7; TRBD1 matches 10 bases. Germline CDR1 is SGHRS and CDR2 is YFSETQ. With V trimmed by 0 bases and J by 3 bases, 3 bases remained unmatched. The CDR3 has 15 residues. CDR3 in amino acids: CASSLGRDRGYEQYF. As DNA, the CDR3 is TGCGCCAGCAGCTTGGGCCGGGACAGGGGCTACGAGCAGTACTTC.

This chain uses TRBV18 with TRBJ2-1; D remains unclear. Germline V lookup: CDR1 KGHSH, CDR2 LQKENI. Trimming removed 3 bases from V and 2 bases from J, with 5 bases in between. The CDR3 is made up of 13 amino acids. CDR3 coding DNA: TGTGCCAGCTCACCCTGGCCCTACAATGAGCAGTTCTTC. The encoded protein is CASSPWPYNEQFF.

J is TRBJ2-3 and V is TRBV4-1; perhaps D is TRBD1 or TRBD2 (6 bases each). V was trimmed by 3 bases and J by 0 bases, leaving 13 bases between them. This CDR3 region has 16 residues. Germline CDR1 and CDR2: MGHRA and YSYEKL. CDR3 sequence: CASSQEGGGSTDTQYF. The DNA for the CDR3 is TGCGCCAGCAGCCAGGAGGGGGGAGGTAGCACAGATACGCAGTATTTT.

This chain joins TRBV6-4 and TRBJ1-2; no clear D gene. V was cut by 9 bases and J by 4 bases, with 6 bases left in between. CDR3 length equals 10 residues. In germline, CDR1 is MRHNA, CDR2 SNTAGT. In DNA form, the CDR3 reads TGTGCCAGTGGAAGCTATGGCTACACCTTC. Translating gives CASGSYGYTF.

The chain joins TRBV5-4 to TRBJ2-5; 7 bases are shared with TRBD2. The CDR3 totals 13 residues. Germline lookup yields CDR1 SGHNT and CDR2 YYREEE (reference sequence). In DNA, the CDR3 is TGTGTCGCACAAAGTGGGAGGGAAGAGACCCAGTACTTC. It translates to CVAQSGREETQYF.

The sample holds one count of this clone. CDR3 in amino acids: CASSHQGQSGYGYTF. CDR3 DNA: TGTGCCAGCAGCCACCAAGGACAGTCTGGCTATGGCTACACCTTC. V is TRBV4-2 and J is TRBJ1-2; perhaps TRBD1 as D (6 bases). Trimming stripped 3 bases from V and 4 bases from J, with 15 bases between. Germline values: CDR1 LGHNA, CDR2 YNFKEQ. The CDR3 length is 15 residues.

V and J are TRBV28 and TRBJ2-7; maybe TRBD2 (5 bases). The CDR3 spans 14 residues. CDR1 MDHEN and CDR2 SYDVKM come from the germline V gene. V was cut by 4 bases and J by 2 bases, with 12 bases left in between. This CDR3 is CASSYGTGTYEQYF. In DNA form, the CDR3 reads TGTGCCAGCAGTTATGGTACGGGGACCTACGAGCAGTACTTC.

The chain carries TRBV2 and TRBJ1-6; TRBD1 matches at 8 bases. Unmatched junction bases numbered 5, after V lost 4 bases and J lost 3 bases. Germline V gene sequence: CDR1 SNHLY, CDR2 FYNNEI. The CDR3 length is 16 residues. The CDR3 coding sequence is TGTGCCAGCAGTGGGGGACAGGCGCTCTATAATTCACCCCTCCACTTT. Encoded protein: CASSGGQALYNSPLHF.

The chain links TRBV24-1 to TRBJ1-5; unclear D gene. Trimming removed 5 bases at V and 3 bases at J, with 7 bases between. The germline CDR1 and CDR2 sequences are KGHDR and SFDVKD. The length of the CDR3 is 13 residues. The chain's CDR3 is CATSGQLNQPQHF. The CDR3 DNA reads TGTGCCACCAGTGGGCAGCTCAATCAGCCCCAGCATTTT.

The chain uses TRBV5-1 and TRBJ1-1; 8 nucleotides align to TRBD1. Germline V lookup: CDR1 SGHRS, CDR2 YFSETQ. CDR3 length: 14 residues. V trimming: 2 bases; J trimming: 4 bases; junction bases outside the gene matches: 4. CDR3 in amino acids: CASSLQGGGTEAFF. CDR3 bases: TGCGCCAGCAGCTTACAGGGGGGTGGCACTGAAGCTTTCTTT.

This chain connects TRBV14 to TRBJ2-1, with D unclear. Trimming pared 4 bases from V and 5 bases from J, leaving 24 bases between. CDR3 size: 18 residues. The germline CDR1 and CDR2 sequences are SGHDN and FVKESK. This CDR3 is CASSPSSRRRILDNEQFF. CDR3 DNA: TGTGCCAGCAGCCCGTCGAGCAGGCGACGAATTCTGGACAATGAGCAGTTCTTC.

The genes are TRBV30 and TRBJ1-3, with D perhaps TRBD1 (6 bases). With 0 bases removed from V and 0 bases from J, the gap between germline ends came to 12 bases. This CDR3 is built from 16 residues. CDR1 is GTSNPN, CDR2 SVGIG, per germline (reference sequence). This chain's CDR3 is CAWSVPGATSGNTIYF. DNA of the CDR3: TGTGCCTGGAGTGTACCAGGGGCCACCTCTGGAAACACCATATATTTT.

The chain joins TRBV28 to TRBJ1-2; D gene ambiguous. The CDR3 loop spans 13 amino acids. Germline CDR1 is MDHEN and CDR2 is SYDVKM. V was clipped by 8 bases and J by 4 bases, with 14 bases between them. The CDR3 bases are TGTGCCAGCGGGAGCACGGATTTCTATGGCTACACCTTC. Its protein product is CASGSTDFYGYTF.

The chain is built from TRBV27 and TRBJ2-7; 10 nucleotides line up with TRBD2. The CDR3 contains 15 residues. Per germline, CDR1 MNHEY and CDR2 SMNVEV (reference sequence). After removal of 2 bases from V and 6 bases from J, the junction contained 7 bases not matched to a gene. For the CDR3, the DNA is TGTGCCAGCAGTTTAGGAGCGGGAGGGCCCCTCGAGCAGTACTTC. It encodes CASSLGAGGPLEQYF.

V usage is TRBV30 and J usage is TRBJ1-4, with D possibly matching TRBD1 (5 bases). Between the trimmed V and J ends, which lost 1 base and 0 bases, there was a span of 9 bases. The CDR3 covers 15 residues. Germline assignment: CDR1 GTSNPN and CDR2 SVGIG (reference sequence). The CDR3 region has the DNA TGTGCCTGGAGTGGAGACAGTTCAACTAATGAAAAACTGTTTTTT. The encoded protein is CAWSGDSSTNEKLFF. The variable domain in full, completed from reference TRBV30 and TRBJ1-4, reads SQTIHQWPATLVQPVGSPLSLECTVEGTSNPNLYWYRQAAGRGLQLLFYSVGIGQISSEVPQNLSASRPQDRQFILSSKKLLLSDSGFYLCAWSGDSSTNEKLFFGSGTQLSVL.

This chain uses TRBV30 with TRBJ1-1; D uncertain. From germline, CDR1 is GTSNPN and CDR2 SVGIG (reference sequence). The V end was cut by 5 bases, the J end by 6 bases, with 16 bases between. The CDR3 sequence is 13 residues long. In DNA, the CDR3 is TGTGCCTGGTACACGGGGAATCCCGCTGAAGCTTTCTTT. This encodes CAWYTGNPAEAFF. Filled out from reference TRBV30 and TRBJ1-1, the complete variable domain reads SQTIHQWPATLVQPVGSPLSLECTVEGTSNPNLYWYRQAAGRGLQLLFYSVGIGQISSEVPQNLSASRPQDRQFILSSKKLLLSDSGFYLCAWYTGNPAEAFFGQGTRLTVV.

The chain recombines TRBV9 with TRBJ2-3, with 7 bases lining up with TRBD2. The CDR3 totals 18 residues. Trimming removed 2 bases from V and 6 bases from J; junction bases left unmatched: 18. CDR1 and CDR2 from the germline V gene are SGDLS and YYNGEE. The CDR3 DNA reads as TGTGCCAGCAGCGTGGCGGGTGGGACTAACTCATTACAGGATACGCAGTATTTT. Its protein product is CASSVAGGTNSLQDTQYF.

The V gene is TRBV6-5, the J gene TRBJ1-1, with 9 bases matching TRBD1. CDR1 MNHEY and CDR2 SVGAGI come from the germline V gene. V lost 2 bases to trimming and J lost 1 base; unmatched junction nucleotides: 5. The CDR3 sequence is 16 residues long. The CDR3 loop is CASSYGTGGKNTEAFF. The CDR3 coding sequence is TGTGCCAGCAGTTACGGCACAGGGGGCAAGAACACTGAAGCTTTCTTT.

This sequence joins TRBV7-3 and TRBJ2-3; tentatively, D is TRBD1 or TRBD2 (5 bases each). CDR3 length: 14 amino acids. Germline V gives CDR1 SGHTA, CDR2 FQGTGA. Deletions cut 4 bases from V and 4 bases from J, with 12 bases between. This chain's CDR3 is CASSSSLGADTQYF. As DNA, the CDR3 is TGTGCCAGCAGCTCCTCACTGGGGGCAGATACGCAGTATTTT.